The clone carrying this T cell receptor beta chain was detected many times. Its antigen is as yet unknown. The sample belongs to a study of T cells in Graves' hyperthyroidism and ophthalmopathy. About the research overall: At initial diagnosis, before any treatment had begun, peripheral blood was obtained.

Germline CDR1 reads DFQATT; CDR2 reads SNEGSKA (reference sequence). V lost 0 bases and J 2 bases, leaving 14 bases between the germline ends. The CDR3 is 15 residues long. Orbital computed tomography and thyroid ultrasound, together with serum TRAb and thyroxine and clinical symptoms, were used for diagnoses. Regarding the study as a whole: Progression to ophthalmopathy was predicted a median of approximately 6.4 months early.

Regions amplified from RNA transcripts were the TCR beta CDR3 regions. TCR CDR3 underwent first-round RT-PCR with the HTBI primer set. One entry per CDR3 protein results from TCRdb running MiXCR on the multiplex PCR reads. The data show hundreds of thousands of distinct CDR3 sequences, with more than 11% seen just once and about 22% held by the top ten. The clonotype originates from a woman aged 25 to 45 with Graves' hyperthyroidism. Sequenced material: blood. The chain combines TRBV20-1 with TRBJ2-7; maybe TRBD2 (5 bases). CDR3 loop: CSAREGLGRAYEQYF. CDR3 sequence (DNA): TGCAGTGCTAGAGAGGGATTGGGGAGAGCCTACGAGCAGTACTTC.